This T cell receptor (beta chain) was identified during a study of early T cells in non-severe SARS-CoV-2 infection. Study details: The sequenced material was bulk RNA from unsorted whole blood, and its chains were unpaired. Study-wide findings and caveats: A preference for anti-spike CD8 responses marked VDJdb matching, which missed private and CD4 specificities.

The V end lost 0 bases, the J end lost 5 bases, and 10 bases lay between the germline ends. CDR1 and CDR2 (germline): MGHRA, YSYEKL. The CDR3 is made up of 14 amino acids. The library protocol tagged individual cDNA molecules with unique molecular identifiers. TCRdb ran MiXCR on the 5' RACE reads and lists one entry per CDR3 protein. The sample yields more than 65,000 distinct CDR3 sequences, under 15% seen once. At least ten counts were recorded for this clonotype. Its antigen is currently unknown. Sample: whole blood. This sequence joins TRBV4-1 and TRBJ1-1; D is unresolved. This clonotype originated in an adult who was a healthcare worker with PCR-confirmed SARS-CoV-2 infection or an uninfected control (not recorded which). The CDR3 spells CASSQESGWTEAFF. Written as DNA, the CDR3 is TGCGCCAGCAGCCAAGAGTCCGGGTGGACTGAAGCTTTCTTT.